Shown below are 4 T cell receptor beta chains from a single sample sequenced in a study of T cells in Graves' hyperthyroidism and ophthalmopathy. Regions amplified from RNA transcripts were the TCR beta CDR3 regions. Primed by the HTBI set, a first-round RT-PCR was run on the TCR CDR3. TCRdb fed the multiplex PCR reads into MiXCR, producing one record per CDR3 protein. The sample yields roughly 800,000 distinct CDR3 sequences, 38% seen once. Sequenced input: blood. The source of these receptors is a man between 18 and 29 years old with Graves' hyperthyroidism.

The chain links TRBV20-1 to TRBJ2-2, with 10 bases identical to TRBD2. The CDR3 covers 16 residues. V trimming: 3 bases; J trimming: 4 bases; junction bases outside the gene matches: 8. Germline CDR1 reads DFQATT; CDR2 reads SNEGSKA (reference sequence). CDR3 amino acids: CSASSAGGPLTGELFF. The DNA of the CDR3 is TGCAGTGCTAGTTCAGCGGGGGGGCCGCTCACCGGGGAGCTGTTTTTT.

This clonotype was picked up many times. This chain links TRBV10-3 with TRBJ1-6, with D perhaps matching TRBD1 (5 bases). The germline V gene encodes CDR1 ENHRY and CDR2 SYGVKD. Trimming cost V 11 bases and J 7 bases, with 12 bases left between them. The length of the CDR3 is 12 residues. The DNA for the CDR3 is TGTGCCTCCGGGGGGGGAAATTCACCCCTCCACTTT. Protein: CASGGGNSPLHF.

This clonotype has ten or more counts. This chain connects TRBV2 to TRBJ1-5; possibly TRBD1 for D (6 bases). CDR1 SNHLY and CDR2 FYNNEI come from the germline V gene. V lost 4 bases to trimming and J lost 5 bases, with 12 bases between them. The CDR3 runs 14 residues. As DNA, the CDR3 is TGTGCCAGCAGTGGACAGGCTGGGGATCAGCCCCAGCATTTT. It translates to CASSGQAGDQPQHF.

Turning to this clonotype: Possible read error: a much larger clone is one base away. The CDR3 DNA follows: TGTGCCAGCAGCTCAGTCAGCAATCAGCCCCAGCATTTT. Its translation is CASSSVSNQPQHF. This chain uses TRBV7-9 with TRBJ1-5; D is uncertain. CDR3 length: 13 amino acids. Germline V lookup: CDR1 SEHNR, CDR2 FQNEAQ (reference sequence). Trimming took 4 bases from V and 1 from J, leaving 5 bases between them.